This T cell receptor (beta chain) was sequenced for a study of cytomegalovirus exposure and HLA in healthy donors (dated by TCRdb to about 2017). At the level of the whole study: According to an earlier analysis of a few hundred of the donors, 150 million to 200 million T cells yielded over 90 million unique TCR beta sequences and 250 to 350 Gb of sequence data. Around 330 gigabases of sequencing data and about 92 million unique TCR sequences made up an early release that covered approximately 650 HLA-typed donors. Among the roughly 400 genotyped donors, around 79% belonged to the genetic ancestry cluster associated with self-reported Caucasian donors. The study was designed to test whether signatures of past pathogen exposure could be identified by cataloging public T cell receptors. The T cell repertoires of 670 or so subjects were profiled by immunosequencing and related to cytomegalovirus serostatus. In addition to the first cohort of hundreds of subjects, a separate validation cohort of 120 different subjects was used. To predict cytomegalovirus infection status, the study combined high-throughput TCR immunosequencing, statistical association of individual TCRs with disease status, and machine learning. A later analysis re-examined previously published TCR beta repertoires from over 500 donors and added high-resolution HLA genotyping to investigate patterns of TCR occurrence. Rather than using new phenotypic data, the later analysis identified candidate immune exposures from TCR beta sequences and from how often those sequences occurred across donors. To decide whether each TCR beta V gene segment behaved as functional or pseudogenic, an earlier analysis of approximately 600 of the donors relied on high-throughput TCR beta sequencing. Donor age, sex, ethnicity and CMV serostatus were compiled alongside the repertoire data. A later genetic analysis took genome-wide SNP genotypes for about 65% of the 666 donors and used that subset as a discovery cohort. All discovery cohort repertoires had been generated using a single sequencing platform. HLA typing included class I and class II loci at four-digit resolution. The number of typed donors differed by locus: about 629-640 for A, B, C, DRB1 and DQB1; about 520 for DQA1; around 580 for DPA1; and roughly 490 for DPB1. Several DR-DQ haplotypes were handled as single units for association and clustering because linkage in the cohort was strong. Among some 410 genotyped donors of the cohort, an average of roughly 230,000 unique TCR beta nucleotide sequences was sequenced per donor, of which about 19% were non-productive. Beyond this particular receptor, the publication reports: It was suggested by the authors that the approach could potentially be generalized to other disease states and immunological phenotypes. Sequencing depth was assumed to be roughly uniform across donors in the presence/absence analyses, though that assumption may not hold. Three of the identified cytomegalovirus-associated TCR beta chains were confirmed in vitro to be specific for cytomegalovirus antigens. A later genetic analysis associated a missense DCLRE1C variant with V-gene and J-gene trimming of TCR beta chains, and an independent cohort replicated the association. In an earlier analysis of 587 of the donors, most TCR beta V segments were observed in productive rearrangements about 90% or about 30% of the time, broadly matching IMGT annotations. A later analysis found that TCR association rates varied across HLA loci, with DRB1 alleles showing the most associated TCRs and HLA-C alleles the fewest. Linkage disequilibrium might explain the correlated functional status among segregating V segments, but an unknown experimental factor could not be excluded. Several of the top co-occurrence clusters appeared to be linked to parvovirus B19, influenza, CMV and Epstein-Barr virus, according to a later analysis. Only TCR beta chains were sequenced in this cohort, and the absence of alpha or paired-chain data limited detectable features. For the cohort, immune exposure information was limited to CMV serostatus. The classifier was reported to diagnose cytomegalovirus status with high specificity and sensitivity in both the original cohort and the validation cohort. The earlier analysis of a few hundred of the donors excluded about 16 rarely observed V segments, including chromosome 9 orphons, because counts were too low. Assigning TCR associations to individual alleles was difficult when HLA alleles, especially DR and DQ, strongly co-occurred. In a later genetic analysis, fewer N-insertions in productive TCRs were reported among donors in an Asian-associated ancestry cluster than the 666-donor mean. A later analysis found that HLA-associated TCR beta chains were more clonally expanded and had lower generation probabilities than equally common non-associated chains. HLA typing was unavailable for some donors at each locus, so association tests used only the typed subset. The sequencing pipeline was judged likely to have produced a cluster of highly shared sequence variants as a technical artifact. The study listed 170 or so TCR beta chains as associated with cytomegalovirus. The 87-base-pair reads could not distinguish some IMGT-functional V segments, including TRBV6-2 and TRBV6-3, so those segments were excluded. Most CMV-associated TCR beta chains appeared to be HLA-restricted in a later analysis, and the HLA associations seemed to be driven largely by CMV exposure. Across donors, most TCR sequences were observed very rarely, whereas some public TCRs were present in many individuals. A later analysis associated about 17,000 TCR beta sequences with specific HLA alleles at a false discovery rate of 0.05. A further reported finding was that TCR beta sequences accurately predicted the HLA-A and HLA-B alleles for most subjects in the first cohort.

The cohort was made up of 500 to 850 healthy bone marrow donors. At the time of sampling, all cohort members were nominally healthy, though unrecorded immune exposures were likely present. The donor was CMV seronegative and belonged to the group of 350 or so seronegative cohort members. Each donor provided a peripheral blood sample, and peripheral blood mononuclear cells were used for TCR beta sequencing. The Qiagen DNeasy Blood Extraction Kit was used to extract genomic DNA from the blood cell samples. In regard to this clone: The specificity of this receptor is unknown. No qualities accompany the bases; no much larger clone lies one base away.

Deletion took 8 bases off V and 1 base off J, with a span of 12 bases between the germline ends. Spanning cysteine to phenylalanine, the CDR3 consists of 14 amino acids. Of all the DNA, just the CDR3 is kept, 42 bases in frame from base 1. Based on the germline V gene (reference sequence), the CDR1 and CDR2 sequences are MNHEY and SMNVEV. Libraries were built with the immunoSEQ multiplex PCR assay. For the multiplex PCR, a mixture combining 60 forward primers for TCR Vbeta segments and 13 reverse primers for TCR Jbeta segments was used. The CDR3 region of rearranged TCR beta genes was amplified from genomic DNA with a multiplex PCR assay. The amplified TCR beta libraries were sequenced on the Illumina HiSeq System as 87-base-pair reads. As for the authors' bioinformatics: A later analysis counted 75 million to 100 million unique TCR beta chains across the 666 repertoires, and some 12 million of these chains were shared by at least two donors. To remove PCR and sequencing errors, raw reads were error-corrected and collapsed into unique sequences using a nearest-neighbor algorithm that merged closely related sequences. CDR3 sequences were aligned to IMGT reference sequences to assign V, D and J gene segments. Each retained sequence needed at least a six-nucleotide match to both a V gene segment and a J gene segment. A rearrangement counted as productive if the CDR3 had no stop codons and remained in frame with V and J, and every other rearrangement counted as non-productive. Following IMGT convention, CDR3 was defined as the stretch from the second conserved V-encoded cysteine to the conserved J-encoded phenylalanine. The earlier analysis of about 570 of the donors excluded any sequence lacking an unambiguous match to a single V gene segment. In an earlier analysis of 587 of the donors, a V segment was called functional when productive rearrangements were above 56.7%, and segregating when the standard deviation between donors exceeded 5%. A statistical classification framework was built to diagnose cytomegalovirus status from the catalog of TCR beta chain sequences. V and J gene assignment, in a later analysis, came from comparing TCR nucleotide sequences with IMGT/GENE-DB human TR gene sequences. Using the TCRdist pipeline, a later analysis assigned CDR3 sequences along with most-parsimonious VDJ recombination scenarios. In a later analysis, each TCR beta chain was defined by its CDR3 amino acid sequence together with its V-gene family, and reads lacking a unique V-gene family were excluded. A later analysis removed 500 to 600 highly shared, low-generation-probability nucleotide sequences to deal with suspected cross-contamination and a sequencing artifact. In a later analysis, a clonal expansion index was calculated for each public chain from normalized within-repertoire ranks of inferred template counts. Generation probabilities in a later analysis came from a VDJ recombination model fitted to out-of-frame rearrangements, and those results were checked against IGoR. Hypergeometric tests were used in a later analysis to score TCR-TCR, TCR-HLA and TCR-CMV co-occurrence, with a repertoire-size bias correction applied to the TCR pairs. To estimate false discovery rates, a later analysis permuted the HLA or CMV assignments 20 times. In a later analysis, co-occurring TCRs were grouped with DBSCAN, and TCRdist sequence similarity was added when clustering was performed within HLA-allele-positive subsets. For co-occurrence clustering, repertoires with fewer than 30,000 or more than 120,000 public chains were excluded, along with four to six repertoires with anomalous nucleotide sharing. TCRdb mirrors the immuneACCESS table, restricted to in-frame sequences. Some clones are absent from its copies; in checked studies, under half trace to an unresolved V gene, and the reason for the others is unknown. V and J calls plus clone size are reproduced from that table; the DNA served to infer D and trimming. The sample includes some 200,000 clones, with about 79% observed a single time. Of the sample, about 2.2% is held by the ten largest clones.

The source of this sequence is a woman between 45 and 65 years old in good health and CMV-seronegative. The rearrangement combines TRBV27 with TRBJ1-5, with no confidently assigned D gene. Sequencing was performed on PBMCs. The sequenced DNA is TGTGCCAGCTTAGCCGCTGGGAGCAATCAGCCCCAGCATTTT. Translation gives CASLAAGSNQPQHF.